These 19 T cell receptor beta chains share one sample of origin, sequenced in a study of a mutant IDH1 vaccine in newly diagnosed glioma. The table came from immunoSEQ multiplex PCR; TCRdb's copy has only in-frame clones and leaves some out. The data contain fewer than 45,000 clones, roughly 80% of them seen just once; the ten biggest clones take up about 17%. Time point denoted: week 47, end of study. Each dose of the vaccine consisted of 300 ug of mutant IDH1 20-mer peptide, with topical imiquimod. Antigens of these TCRs are unknown. The source material was PBMCs, sampled from a glioma patient whose treatment included an IDH1 peptide vaccine. The receptors come from a man between 18 and 35 years old with glioma. Some clones in this sample may be carry-over from other donors' samples.

This chain connects TRBV7-9 to TRBJ2-3; D uncertain. This CDR3 region has 12 residues. V gave up 8 bases and J gave up 5 bases, with 11 bases separating them. The germline gives CDR1 SEHNR, CDR2 FQNEAQ (reference sequence). CDR3 in amino acids: CASSYWLDTQYF. DNA of the CDR3: TGTGCCAGCTCATACTGGTTAGATACGCAGTATTTT. The entire variable domain, with the rest obtained from reference TRBV7-9 and TRBJ2-3, is as follows: DTGVSQNPRHKITKRGQNVTFRCDPISEHNRLYWYRQTLGQGPEFLTYFQNEAQLEKSRLLSDRFSAERPKGSFSTLEIQRTEQGDSAMYLCASSYWLDTQYFGPGTRLTVL.

In its sample, this clone was seen a few times. The sample contains more than one DNA sequence encoding this CDR3. V gene TRBV5-6 combines with J gene TRBJ1-1; no firm D call. The CDR3 has 11 residues. The ends were cut back, 2 bases at V and 2 bases at J, with 1 base in the middle. Germline CDR1 SGHDT, CDR2 YYEEEE. The chain's CDR3 is CASSFNTEAFF. The CDR3 nucleotides read TGTGCCAGCAGCTTTAACACTGAAGCTTTCTTT. The whole variable domain, remainder taken from reference TRBV5-6 and TRBJ1-1, is DAGVTQSPTHLIKTRGQQVTLRCSPKSGHDTVSWYQQALGQGPQFIFQYYEEEERQRGNFPDRFSGHQFPNYSSELNVNALLLGDSALYLCASSFNTEAFFGQGTRLTVV.

The chain couples TRBV7-2 to TRBJ1-1, with 8 nucleotides matching TRBD1. The CDR3 is 18 residues long. The germline gives CDR1 SGHTA, CDR2 FQGNSA. V shed 4 bases and J 3 bases; nucleotides not matched to a gene: 16. The CDR3: CASSSQGRQGASDTEAFF. The CDR3 region has the DNA TGTGCCAGCAGCTCTCAAGGAAGGCAGGGGGCTTCGGACACTGAAGCTTTCTTT.

This chain joins TRBV5-1 and TRBJ2-5; 11 bases match TRBD1. Unmatched junction bases numbered 6, after V lost 3 bases and J lost 5 bases. The germline V gene has CDR1 SGHRS and CDR2 YFSETQ. The CDR3 has 15 amino acids. The CDR3: CASSWTGGTTETQYF. CDR3 DNA sequence: TGCGCCAGCAGCTGGACAGGGGGCACGACGGAGACCCAGTACTTC.

The chain employs TRBV6-5 and TRBJ1-6, with TRBD1 matching 7 bases. The CDR3 runs 15 residues. Germline V CDR1 and CDR2: MNHEY, SVGAGI. The V segment lost 6 bases and the J segment 6 bases; nucleotides outside the gene matches: 8. The CDR3 sequence: CASRPRGQPNSPLHF. The DNA for the CDR3 is TGTGCCAGCAGACCCCGGGGACAGCCTAATTCACCCCTCCACTTT.

This clone was seen only a few times. The V gene is TRBV5-8, the J gene TRBJ1-6; TRBD1 matches at 9 bases. The germline CDR1 and CDR2 sequences are SGHTS and YDEGEE. The junction had 4 bases not matched to a gene; V was cut back by 3 bases and J by 3 bases. CDR3 length: 16 amino acids. This CDR3 reads CASSWGQGLYNSPLHF. The CDR3 DNA reads TGTGCCAGCAGCTGGGGACAGGGACTCTATAATTCACCCCTCCACTTT.

The rearrangement links TRBV28 to TRBJ1-2; D perhaps matches TRBD1 (6 bases). This CDR3 contains 15 residues. The ends were cut back, 3 bases at V and 5 bases at J, with 16 bases in the middle. In germline, CDR1 is MDHEN, CDR2 SYDVKM. The CDR3 sequence: CASSFDPGVVYGYTF. The CDR3, as DNA: TGTGCCAGCAGTTTTGATCCAGGGGTTGTATATGGCTACACCTTC.

The chain couples TRBV10-3 to TRBJ2-1, with 13 bases matching TRBD2. The CDR3 has 16 amino acids. V lost 5 bases and J lost 7; bases outside the gene matches: 8. Germline V gene data show CDR1 as ENHRY and CDR2 as SYGVKD. The CDR3 protein is CAISRRLAGGDNEQFF. CDR3 in DNA: TGTGCCATCAGTCGAAGACTAGCGGGAGGAGATAATGAGCAGTTCTTC.

This chain uses TRBV5-1 with TRBJ1-5, with D perhaps matching TRBD1 (5 bases). The CDR3 has 15 amino acids. V was shortened by 0 bases and J by 0 bases, with 7 bases between the two germline ends. Germline-derived CDR1 and CDR2 are SGHRS and YFSETQ. The DNA of the CDR3 is TGCGCCAGCAGCTTGGCCGGGACTAGCAATCAGCCCCAGCATTTT. The encoded protein is CASSLAGTSNQPQHF.

The V and J genes are TRBV19 and TRBJ1-5; TRBD1 matches at 7 bases. This CDR3 is built from 15 residues. The junction had 5 bases not matched to a gene; V was cut back by 5 bases and J by 1 base. CDR1 is LNHDA and CDR2 is SQIVND in the germline V gene (reference sequence). In nucleotides, the CDR3 is TGTGCCAGTAGTCCCAGGGGGGCGAGCAATCAGCCCCAGCATTTT. This codes for CASSPRGASNQPQHF.

J is TRBJ1-2 and V is TRBV6-5; D call uncertain. Germline lookup yields CDR1 MNHEY and CDR2 SVGAGI. This CDR3 comprises 15 residues. The germline V and J ends were trimmed by 2 bases and 4 bases, with 14 bases remaining between them. The CDR3 DNA follows: TGTGCCAGCAGTTACAACTCGGACGTCGGCTATGGCTACACCTTC. Protein sequence: CASSYNSDVGYGYTF.

The J gene is TRBJ2-5, the V gene TRBV5-6; TRBD2 might be the D (6 bases). The CDR3 has 16 amino acids. Deletions cut 0 bases from V and 5 bases from J, with 17 bases between. CDR1 is SGHDT and CDR2 is YYEEEE in the germline V gene. This chain's CDR3 is CASSLGGMWGGETQYF. CDR3 DNA: TGTGCCAGCAGCTTGGGGGGAATGTGGGGAGGTGAGACCCAGTACTTC.

This chain uses TRBV7-9 with TRBJ2-7; tentatively, D is TRBD1 (9 bases). The V gene lost 5 bases and the J gene lost 6 bases, with 17 bases spanning the gap. This CDR3 region has 14 residues. The V gene's germline CDR1 is SEHNR and CDR2 FQNEAQ (reference sequence). The CDR3 nucleotides read TGTGCCAGCAGCCGGGAGGGGACAGGGCGCGAGCAGTACTTC. It encodes CASSREGTGREQYF. Looking up the rest from reference TRBV7-9 and TRBJ2-7 gives the full variable domain: DTGVSQNPRHKITKRGQNVTFRCDPISEHNRLYWYRQTLGQGPEFLTYFQNEAQLEKSRLLSDRFSAERPKGSFSTLEIQRTEQGDSAMYLCASSREGTGREQYFGPGTRLTVT.

This clone appeared once. The V call is TRBV19, the J call TRBJ2-7; D is unresolved. Between the trimmed V and J ends, which lost 3 bases and 2 bases, there was a span of 14 bases. This CDR3 is 15 amino acids long. The V gene's germline CDR1 is LNHDA and CDR2 SQIVND (reference sequence). The CDR3 coding sequence is TGTGCCAGTAGTATGGGTGGAGATCTCCCCTACGAGCAGTACTTC. This gives the protein CASSMGGDLPYEQYF.

V is TRBV28 and J is TRBJ1-4; no firm D call. In germline, CDR1 is MDHEN, CDR2 SYDVKM. The CDR3 covers 12 residues. V lost 5 bases and J lost 8, with 9 bases in between. CDR3 sequence (DNA): TGTGCCAGCAGTCTCAGAACGGAAAAACTGTTTTTT. Protein: CASSLRTEKLFF. The complete variable domain, with remaining parts taken from reference TRBV28 and TRBJ1-4, reads DVKVTQSSRYLVKRTGEKVFLECVQDMDHENMFWYRQDPGLGLRLIYFSYDVKMKEKGDIPEGYSVSREKKERFSLILESASTNQTSMYLCASSLRTEKLFFGSGTQLSVL.

The chain has TRBV4-1 and TRBJ1-2; D possibly corresponds to TRBD1 (5 bases). V dropped 4 bases and J dropped 1 base, with 13 bases sitting between them. The CDR3 is made up of 15 amino acids. CDR1 and CDR2 from the germline V gene are MGHRA and YSYEKL. CDR3 residues: CASSPIQVNNYGYTF. CDR3 sequence (DNA): TGCGCCAGCAGCCCCATACAGGTTAATAACTATGGCTACACCTTC.

The table lists this clone with a count of one. The rearrangement links TRBV6-5 to TRBJ1-6; perhaps TRBD1 as D (6 bases). The CDR3 covers 16 residues. V lost 4 bases and J 8 bases, leaving 18 bases between the germline ends. From germline, CDR1 is MNHEY and CDR2 SVGAGI. The CDR3 DNA sequence: TGTGCCAGCAGTTTAGGCTATCAGGGGCCCCATTCACCCCTCCACTTT. The encoded protein is CASSLGYQGPHSPLHF.

The chain recombines TRBV5-4 with TRBJ1-2; 7 bases fit TRBD1. V shed 4 bases, J shed 7 bases, and the junction held 7 bases outside the gene matches. CDR1 and CDR2 (germline): SGHNT, YYREEE (reference sequence). CDR3 length: 13 amino acids. The CDR3 DNA follows: TGTGCCAGCAGCCTCGGGAGACAGGGTGGCTACACCTTC. Translated, it gives CASSLGRQGGYTF.

The rearrangement uses TRBV6-6 and TRBJ1-1; D not resolved. The CDR3 covers 11 residues. Germline CDR1 is MNHNY and CDR2 is SVGAGI (reference sequence). Trimming cost V 8 bases and J 8 bases, with 12 bases left between them. CDR3 residues: CASGYGKEAFF. The CDR3 DNA follows: TGTGCCAGCGGATATGGAAAAGAAGCTTTCTTT.